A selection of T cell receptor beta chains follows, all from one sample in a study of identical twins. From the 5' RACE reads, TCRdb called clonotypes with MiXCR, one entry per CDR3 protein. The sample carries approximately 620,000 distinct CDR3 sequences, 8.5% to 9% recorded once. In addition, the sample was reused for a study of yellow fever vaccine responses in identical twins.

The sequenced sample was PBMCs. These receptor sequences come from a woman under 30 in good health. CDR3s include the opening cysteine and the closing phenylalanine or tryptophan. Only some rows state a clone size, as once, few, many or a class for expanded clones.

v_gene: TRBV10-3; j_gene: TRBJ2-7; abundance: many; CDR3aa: CAISAGQGVREQYF
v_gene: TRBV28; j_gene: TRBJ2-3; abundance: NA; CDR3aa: CASRKPGRRSTGEQYF
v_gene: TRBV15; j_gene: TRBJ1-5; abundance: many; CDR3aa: CATSMGQGNQPQHF
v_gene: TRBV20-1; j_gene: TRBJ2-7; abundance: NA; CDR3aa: CSARDPRHEQYF
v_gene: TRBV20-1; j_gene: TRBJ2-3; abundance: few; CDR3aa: CSASGTSGVFRTDTQYF
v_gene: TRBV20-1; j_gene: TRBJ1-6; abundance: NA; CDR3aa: CSASTGGIGVSPLHF
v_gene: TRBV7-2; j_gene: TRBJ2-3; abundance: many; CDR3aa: CASSLEQAYTDTQYF
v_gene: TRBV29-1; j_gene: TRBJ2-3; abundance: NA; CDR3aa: CSVEWGSYSTDTQYF
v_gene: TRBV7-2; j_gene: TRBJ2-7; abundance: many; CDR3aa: CASSLSGVRYEQYF
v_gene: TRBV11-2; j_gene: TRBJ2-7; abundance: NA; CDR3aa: CASSFEATDSYEQYF
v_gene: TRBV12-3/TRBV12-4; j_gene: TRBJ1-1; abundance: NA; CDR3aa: CARSLAPGGLRLNTEAFF
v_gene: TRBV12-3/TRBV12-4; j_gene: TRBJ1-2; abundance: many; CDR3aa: CASTVGGGYGYTF
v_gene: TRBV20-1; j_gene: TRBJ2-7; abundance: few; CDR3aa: CSANGLAGLSYEQYF
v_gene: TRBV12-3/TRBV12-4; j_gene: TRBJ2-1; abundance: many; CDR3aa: CASRLAGGSYNEQFF
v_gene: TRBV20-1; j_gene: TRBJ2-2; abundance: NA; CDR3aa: CSASLGAGGTGELFF
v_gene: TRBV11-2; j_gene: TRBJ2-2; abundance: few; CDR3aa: CASSLDGGLGTGELFF
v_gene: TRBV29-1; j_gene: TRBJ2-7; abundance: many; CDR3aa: CSVVDHSGWEQYF
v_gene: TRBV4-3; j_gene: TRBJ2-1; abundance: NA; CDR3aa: CASSQAPSRETYNEQFF
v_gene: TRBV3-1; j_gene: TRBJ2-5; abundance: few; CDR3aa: CASSQDFSGGGQQTQYF
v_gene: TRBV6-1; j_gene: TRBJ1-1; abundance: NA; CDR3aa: CASRPPGQGNTEAFF
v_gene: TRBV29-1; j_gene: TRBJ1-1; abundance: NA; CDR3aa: CSAPHPVTNTEAFF
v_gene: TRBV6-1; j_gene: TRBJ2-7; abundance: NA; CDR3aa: CASSINSGGIYEQYF
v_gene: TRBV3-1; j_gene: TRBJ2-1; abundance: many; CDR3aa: CASSFIGSHEQFF
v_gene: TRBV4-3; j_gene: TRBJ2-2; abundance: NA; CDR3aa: CASSLLSGGELVF
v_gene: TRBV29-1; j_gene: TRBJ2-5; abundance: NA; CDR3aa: CSGLTGARETQYF
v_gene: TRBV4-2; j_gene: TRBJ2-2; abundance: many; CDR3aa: CASSQREAGELFF
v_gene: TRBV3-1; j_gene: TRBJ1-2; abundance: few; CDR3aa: CASSHPGQGWVGYTF
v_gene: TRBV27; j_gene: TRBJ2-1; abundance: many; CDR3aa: CASSYGQGDISNEQFF
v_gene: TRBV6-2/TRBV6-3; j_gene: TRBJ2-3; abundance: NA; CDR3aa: CASSKVPRTDTQYF
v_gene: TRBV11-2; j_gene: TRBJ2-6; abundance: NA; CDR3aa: CASSERGSSGANVLTF
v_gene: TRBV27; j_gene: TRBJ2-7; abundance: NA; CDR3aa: CASGSVVEQYF
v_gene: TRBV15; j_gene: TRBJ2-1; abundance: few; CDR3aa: CATSRDRVYNEQFF
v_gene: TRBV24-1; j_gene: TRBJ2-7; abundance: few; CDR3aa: CATAPRGNSYEQYF
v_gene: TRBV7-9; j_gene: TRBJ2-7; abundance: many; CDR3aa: CASSPNVGIQQYF
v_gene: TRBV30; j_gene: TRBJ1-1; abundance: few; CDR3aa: CAWKYPEAFF
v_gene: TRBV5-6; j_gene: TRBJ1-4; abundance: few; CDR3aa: CASSLLGQGGEEKLFF
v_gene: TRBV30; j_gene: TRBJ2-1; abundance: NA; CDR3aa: CAWGRLAGDYNEQFF
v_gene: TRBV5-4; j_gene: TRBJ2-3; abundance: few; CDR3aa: CASSRGGPSIDTQYF
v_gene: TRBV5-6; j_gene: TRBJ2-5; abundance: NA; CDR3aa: CASSFTGRAETQYF
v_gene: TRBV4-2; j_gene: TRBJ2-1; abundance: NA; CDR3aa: CASSQDHAGNEQFF
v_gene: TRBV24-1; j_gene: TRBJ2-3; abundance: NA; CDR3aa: CATSGAASGGYSTDTQYF
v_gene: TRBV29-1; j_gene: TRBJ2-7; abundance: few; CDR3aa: CSVSTEDSYEQYF
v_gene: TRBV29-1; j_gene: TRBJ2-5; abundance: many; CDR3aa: CSVPRGETQYF
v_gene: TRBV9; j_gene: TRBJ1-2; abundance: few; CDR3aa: CASSVTTGGDSANYGYTF
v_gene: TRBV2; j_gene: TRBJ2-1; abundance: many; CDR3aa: CASREDEGGEQFF
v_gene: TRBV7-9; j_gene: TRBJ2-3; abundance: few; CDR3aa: CASSSSGTSIAADTQYF
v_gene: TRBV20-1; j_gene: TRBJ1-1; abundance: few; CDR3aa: CSADGQGGNTEAFF
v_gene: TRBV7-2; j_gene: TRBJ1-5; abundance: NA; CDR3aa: CASSLAGRSSNQPQHF
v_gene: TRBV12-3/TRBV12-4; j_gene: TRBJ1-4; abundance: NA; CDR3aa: CASSSTGMTNEKLFF